The 21 T cell receptor beta chains below all came from one sample that was sequenced in a study of blood T cell repertoires in COVID-19 (dated by TCRdb to 2018 to 2021). Libraries were constructed by the immunoSEQ multiplex PCR assay. This is the immuneACCESS table as TCRdb keeps it, with only in-frame sequences that have V and J called. A part of the clones is gone; compared with another copy, unresolved V genes explain less than half, and the rest is unexplained. This sample holds about 230,000 clones; approximately 85% were observed only once. The ten largest make up about 0.93% of the sample. The specimen sequenced was peripheral blood. The receptors originated from a man in his forties or fifties with acute or convalescent COVID-19.

V gene TRBV21-1 combines with J gene TRBJ1-5. TRBV21-1 is classified as a pseudogene. The CDR3 length is 12 residues. Here the CDR3 reads CASHGGCQPQHF. The DNA of the CDR3 is TGTGCCAGCCACGGGGGTTGCCAGCCCCAGCATTTT.

In its sample, this clone was seen a few times. V and J are TRBV5-1 and TRBJ1-1; 8 nucleotides agree with TRBD1. The CDR3 loop spans 14 amino acids. The germline V gene encodes CDR1 SGHRS and CDR2 YFSETQ. V trimming: 4 bases; J trimming: 8 bases; junction bases outside the gene matches: 10. The CDR3 spells CASSPRPGTGEAFF. In DNA, the CDR3 is TGCGCCAGCAGCCCCCGGCCAGGGACAGGCGAAGCTTTCTTT.

The chain links TRBV30 to TRBJ1-6; 10 nucleotides agree with TRBD1. The germline V gene has CDR1 GTSNPN and CDR2 SVGIG (reference sequence). V was pared by 0 bases and J by 0 bases, with 11 bases of the junction left unmatched. This CDR3 has 20 residues. CDR3 DNA: TGTGCCTGGAGTGTATTCTCTTCGGGACAGGGGTTCTCCTATAATTCACCCCTCCACTTT. It yields the protein CAWSVFSSGQGFSYNSPLHF.

This sequence joins TRBV29-1 and TRBJ1-1; D is unclear. CDR1 is SQVTM, CDR2 ANQGSEA, per germline. This CDR3 contains 13 residues. Trimming removed 7 bases at V and 5 bases at J, with 17 bases between. The CDR3 is CSAEGGEATEAFF. For the CDR3, the DNA is TGCAGCGCTGAGGGTGGAGAGGCGACTGAAGCTTTCTTT.

This sequence joins TRBV11-2 and TRBJ2-6; D is perhaps TRBD1 (6 bases). V lost 5 bases and J 3 bases, leaving 11 bases between the germline ends. The CDR3 contains 15 residues. Germline CDR1 is SGHAT and CDR2 is FQNNGV. CDR3 sequence reads: CASSPDRNGANVLTF. CDR3 nucleotide sequence: TGTGCCAGCAGCCCAGACAGGAATGGGGCCAACGTCCTGACTTTC.

This chain uses TRBV7-8 with TRBJ2-1; D is unresolved. The length of the CDR3 is 14 residues. V shed 2 bases and J shed 8 bases, with 13 bases lying between them. The germline V gene encodes CDR1 SGHVS and CDR2 FQNEAQ. For the CDR3, the DNA is TGTGCCAGCAGCTTAACTCGGTTTCGCGATGAGCAGTTCTTC. Residues: CASSLTRFRDEQFF. Variable domain in full (rest from reference TRBV7-8 and TRBJ2-1): GAGVSQSPRYKVAKRGQDVALRCDPISGHVSLFWYQQALGQGPEFLTYFQNEAQLDKSGLPSDRFFAERPEGSVSTLKIQRTQQEDSAVYLCASSLTRFRDEQFFGPGTRLTVL.

The chain employs TRBV7-2 and TRBJ1-2; no definite D call. Trimming took off 1 base at V and 2 bases at J, with 8 bases between the two ends. Per the germline V gene, CDR1 is SGHTA and CDR2 is FQGNSA. The CDR3 spans 14 residues. CDR3 amino acids: CASSLEFSNYGYTF. The CDR3 nucleotides are TGTGCCAGCAGCTTAGAATTCTCCAACTATGGCTACACCTTC.

Concerning this clone itself: This specimen includes other DNA sequences encoding the same CDR3. The J gene is TRBJ1-5, the V gene TRBV7-9; TRBD1 matches 9 bases. The CDR3 contains 16 residues. J lost 2 bases, V lost 3 bases, and 5 bases had no gene match. CDR1 and CDR2 (germline): SEHNR, FQNEAQ (reference sequence). CDR3 bases: TGTGCCAGCAGCTTTGGTTGGGACAGGGGCAATCAGCCCCAGCATTTT. This sequence encodes CASSFGWDRGNQPQHF.

The chain joins TRBV9 to TRBJ1-6; D remains unclear. Trimming removed 2 bases at V and 15 bases at J, with 18 bases between. Per germline, CDR1 SGDLS and CDR2 YYNGEE. The CDR3 consists of 14 residues. CDR3 protein: CASSVFAGEGNLHF. The CDR3 region has the DNA TGTGCCAGCAGCGTGTTCGCCGGGGAGGGTAACCTCCACTTT.

The chain combines TRBV5-4 with TRBJ1-6, with D possibly matching TRBD1 (6 bases). The germline V and J ends were trimmed by 2 bases and 8 bases, with 8 bases remaining between them. The CDR3 contains 13 residues. CDR1 is SGHNT and CDR2 is YYREEE in the germline V gene (reference sequence). The CDR3 loop reads CASSFRTDSPLHF. Written as DNA, the CDR3 is TGTGCCAGCAGCTTTCGGACAGATTCACCCCTCCACTTT.

The CDR3 loop is CASSWSHRGSNQPQHF. The CDR3 DNA reads TGTGCCAGCAGCTGGAGCCACAGGGGGTCCAATCAGCCCCAGCATTTT. V and J are TRBV5-6 and TRBJ1-5; 8 bases are a match to TRBD1. Germline V gene sequence: CDR1 SGHDT, CDR2 YYEEEE. V trimming: 3 bases; J trimming: 3 bases; junction bases outside the gene matches: 8. This CDR3 has 16 amino acids. The full variable domain, completed using reference TRBV5-6 and TRBJ1-5, is DAGVTQSPTHLIKTRGQQVTLRCSPKSGHDTVSWYQQALGQGPQFIFQYYEEEERQRGNFPDRFSGHQFPNYSSELNVNALLLGDSALYLCASSWSHRGSNQPQHFGDGTRLSIL.

The genes are TRBV9 and TRBJ1-2, with D perhaps TRBD1 (5 bases). This CDR3 has 14 amino acids. The germline gives CDR1 SGDLS, CDR2 YYNGEE. V was trimmed by 4 bases and J by 5 bases, leaving 15 bases between them. CDR3 DNA: TGTGCCAGCAGCCAATCGGGGGAGGCGTATGGCTACACCTTC. It translates to CASSQSGEAYGYTF.

The CDR3 sequence: CAWASWQTSYNEQFF. The DNA of the CDR3 is TGTGCCTGGGCCTCGTGGCAAACCTCGTACAATGAGCAGTTCTTC. The rearrangement links TRBV30 to TRBJ2-1; D is ambiguous. Germline CDR1 GTSNPN, CDR2 SVGIG (reference sequence). Trimming took off 5 bases at V and 4 bases at J, with 18 bases between the two ends. This CDR3 spans 15 amino acids.

The chain has TRBV18 and TRBJ2-3; D not resolved. The V end was cut by 2 bases, the J end by 5 bases, with 5 bases between. This CDR3 is 12 amino acids long. CDR1 and CDR2 from the germline V gene are KGHSH and LQKENI. CDR3 DNA: TGTGCCAGCTCACCAGCTAAAGATACGCAGTATTTT. Amino acid sequence: CASSPAKDTQYF.

V usage is TRBV4-1 and J usage is TRBJ1-2; 8 nucleotides align to TRBD1. V shed 2 bases and J 2 bases; nucleotides not matched to a gene: 10. CDR1 and CDR2 (germline): MGHRA, YSYEKL. This CDR3 region has 17 residues. The CDR3 region has the DNA TGCGCCAGCAGCCAACTATCCGGGACAGGTTTCAACTATGGCTACACCTTC. Encoded protein: CASSQLSGTGFNYGYTF.

The J gene is TRBJ1-3, the V gene TRBV6-5; D remains ambiguous. The germline V and J ends were trimmed by 2 bases and 0 bases, with 8 bases remaining between them. The CDR3 is 15 residues long. From germline, CDR1 is MNHEY and CDR2 SVGAGI. The CDR3 loop reads CASSYGAGSGNTIYF. For the CDR3, the DNA is TGTGCCAGCAGTTACGGTGCAGGCTCTGGAAACACCATATATTTT.

V gene TRBV29-1 combines with J gene TRBJ2-7; weak D call: TRBD2 (5 bases). The CDR3 spans 12 residues. Germline CDR1 reads SQVTM; CDR2 reads ANQGSEA. V was shortened by 6 bases and J by 2 bases, with 11 bases between the two germline ends. In DNA form, the CDR3 reads TGCAGCGTGTCCCACGGGACCTACGAGCAGTACTTC. This encodes CSVSHGTYEQYF.

V and J are TRBV7-9 and TRBJ2-1; TRBD1 matches 8 bases. In germline, CDR1 is SEHNR, CDR2 FQNEAQ (reference sequence). There are 14 residues in the CDR3. Trimming removed 11 bases from V and 6 bases from J; junction bases left unmatched: 12. CDR3 sequence reads: CAFPRQGASNEQFF. The CDR3, as DNA: TGTGCCTTCCCCAGGCAGGGGGCGAGCAATGAGCAGTTCTTC.

This chain connects TRBV9 to TRBJ1-1; D uncertain. CDR1 is SGDLS and CDR2 is YYNGEE in the germline V gene. The length of the CDR3 is 14 residues. Between the trimmed V and J ends, which lost 0 bases and 3 bases, there was a span of 9 bases. This chain's CDR3 is CASSVGALDTEAFF. The CDR3 coding sequence is TGTGCCAGCAGCGTAGGGGCTCTGGACACTGAAGCTTTCTTT. Combining the CDR3 with reference TRBV9 and TRBJ1-1 gives the whole variable domain DSGVTQTPKHLITATGQRVTLRCSPRSGDLSVYWYQQSLDQGLQFLIQYYNGEERAKGNILERFSAQQFPDLHSELNLSSLELGDSALYFCASSVGALDTEAFFGQGTRLTVV.

The rearrangement uses TRBV19 and TRBJ1-4; weak D call: TRBD1 (6 bases). Trimming shortened V by 4 bases and J by 7 bases, and 16 bases separated the two germline ends. CDR3 size: 15 residues. The V gene's germline CDR1 is LNHDA and CDR2 SQIVND (reference sequence). CDR3 in amino acids: CASSTLQGLAEKLFF. Here the CDR3 DNA reads TGTGCCAGTAGTACGCTACAGGGCCTCGCTGAAAAACTGTTTTTT.

The DNA of the CDR3 is TGCGCCAGCAGCTCAAAGGGGGGGGCCTTGGACTATGGCTACACCTTC. It encodes CASSSKGGALDYGYTF. V and J are TRBV4-1 and TRBJ1-2, with a possible D match to TRBD1 (6 bases). Germline V gene lookup returns CDR1 MGHRA and CDR2 YSYEKL. V was clipped by 5 bases and J by 3 bases, with 19 bases between them. The CDR3 spans 16 residues.